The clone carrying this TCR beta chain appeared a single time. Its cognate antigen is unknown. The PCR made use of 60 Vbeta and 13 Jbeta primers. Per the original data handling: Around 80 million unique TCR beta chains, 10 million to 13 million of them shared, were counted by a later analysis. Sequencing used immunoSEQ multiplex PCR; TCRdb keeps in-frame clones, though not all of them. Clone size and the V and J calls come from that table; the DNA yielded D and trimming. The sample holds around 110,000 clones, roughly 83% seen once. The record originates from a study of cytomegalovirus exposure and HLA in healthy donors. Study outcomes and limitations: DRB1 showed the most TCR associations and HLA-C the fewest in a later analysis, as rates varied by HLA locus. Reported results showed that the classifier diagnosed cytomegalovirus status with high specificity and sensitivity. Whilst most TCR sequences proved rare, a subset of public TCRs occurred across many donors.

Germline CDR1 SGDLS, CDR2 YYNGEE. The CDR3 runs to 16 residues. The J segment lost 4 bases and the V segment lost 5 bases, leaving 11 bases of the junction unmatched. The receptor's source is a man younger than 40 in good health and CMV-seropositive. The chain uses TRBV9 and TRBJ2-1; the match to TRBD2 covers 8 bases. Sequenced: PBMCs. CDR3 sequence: CASSSRTSLKYNEQFF. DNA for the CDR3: TGTGCCAGCAGTTCGCGGACTAGCCTGAAGTACAATGAGCAGTTCTTC. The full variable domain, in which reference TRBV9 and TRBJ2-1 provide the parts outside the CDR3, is DSGVTQTPKHLITATGQRVTLRCSPRSGDLSVYWYQQSLDQGLQFLIQYYNGEERAKGNILERFSAQQFPDLHSELNLSSLELGDSALYFCASSSRTSLKYNEQFFGPGTRLTVL.